What follows are 22 T cell receptor beta chains derived from one specimen sequenced in a study of blood T cell repertoires in COVID-19. TCRdb's copy holds only in-frame clones and misses some; the assay was immunoSEQ multiplex PCR. The table shows approximately 260,000 clones, with 90% occurring only once. The sample consisted of peripheral blood. All receptors come from a woman in her sixties or seventies with COVID-19, enrolled during active disease.

V is TRBV7-9 and J is TRBJ2-2; D might be TRBD1 (6 bases). The V end lost 7 bases, the J end lost 1 base, and 7 bases lay between the germline ends. The length of the CDR3 is 13 residues. Germline CDR1 SEHNR, CDR2 FQNEAQ (reference sequence). For the CDR3, the DNA is TGTGCCAGCACAGGGGTGAACACCGGGGAGCTGTTTTTT. This gives the protein CASTGVNTGELFF. Full variable domain (rest looked up from reference TRBV7-9 and TRBJ2-2): DTGVSQNPRHKITKRGQNVTFRCDPISEHNRLYWYRQTLGQGPEFLTYFQNEAQLEKSRLLSDRFSAERPKGSFSTLEIQRTEQGDSAMYLCASTGVNTGELFFGEGSRLTVL.

This clone is a singleton in its sample. The chain recombines TRBV23-1 with TRBJ1-5; D possibly corresponds to TRBD1 (6 bases). Being an ORF, TRBV23-1 has a function that is uncertain. The CDR3 consists of 16 residues. V was shortened by 6 bases and J by 1 base, with 16 bases between the two germline ends. CDR3 bases: TGCGCCAGCAGCCAACAGGGTCTGGACAGCAATCAGCCCCAGCATTTT. Its translation: CASSQQGLDSNQPQHF.

This chain joins TRBV7-2 and TRBJ2-7; D remains unclear. The V and J ends lost 1 base and 1 base respectively, with 8 bases between them. This CDR3 comprises 14 residues. Looked up from germline, CDR1 is SGHTA and CDR2 is FQGNSA. CDR3 sequence: CASSLVVNSYEQYF. CDR3 DNA: TGTGCCAGCAGCTTAGTTGTCAATTCCTACGAGCAGTACTTC.

The V gene is TRBV9, the J gene TRBJ1-6; 10 nucleotides align to TRBD1. The V and J ends lost 3 bases and 18 bases, in that order; junction bases with no gene match: 15. Germline assignment: CDR1 SGDLS and CDR2 YYNGEE. CDR3 length equals 15 residues. The CDR3 DNA sequence: TGTGCCAGCAGCGGCGAACCGGGACAGGGGATTCCGCCCCACTTT. Its protein product is CASSGEPGQGIPPHF. Using reference TRBV9 and TRBJ1-6 for the parts outside the CDR3, the full variable domain is DSGVTQTPKHLITATGQRVTLRCSPRSGDLSVYWYQQSLDQGLQFLIQYYNGEERAKGNILERFSAQQFPDLHSELNLSSLELGDSALYFCASSGEPGQGIPPHFGNGTRLTVT.

The rearrangement uses TRBV9 and TRBJ1-1; D call uncertain. The CDR3 runs 14 residues. Germline assignment: CDR1 SGDLS and CDR2 YYNGEE. V was trimmed by 0 bases and J by 5 bases, leaving 11 bases between them. CDR3 sequence reads: CASSVVQEATEAFF. The CDR3 DNA is TGTGCCAGCAGCGTAGTGCAGGAAGCTACTGAAGCTTTCTTT.

V is TRBV5-6 and J is TRBJ2-7, with D possibly matching TRBD1 (6 bases). Germline loops: CDR1 SGHDT, CDR2 YYEEEE. The CDR3 extends over 18 amino acids. The V and J ends lost 1 base and 4 bases respectively, with 24 bases between them. The CDR3 here is CASSLYGMVSGRGYEQYF. The CDR3 nucleotides read TGTGCCAGCAGCTTGTATGGCATGGTTTCGGGCAGGGGATACGAGCAGTACTTC. Supplemented by reference TRBV5-6 and TRBJ2-7, the full variable domain reads DAGVTQSPTHLIKTRGQQVTLRCSPKSGHDTVSWYQQALGQGPQFIFQYYEEEERQRGNFPDRFSGHQFPNYSSELNVNALLLGDSALYLCASSLYGMVSGRGYEQYFGPGTRLTVT.

The rearrangement joins TRBV27 to TRBJ2-7, with a possible D match to TRBD2 (6 bases). V was shortened by 3 bases and J by 7 bases, with 10 bases between the two germline ends. This CDR3 has 12 residues. Germline V gene lookup returns CDR1 MNHEY and CDR2 SMNVEV (reference sequence). CDR3 nucleotide sequence: TGTGCCAGCAGTTTCCCGGGGAGGGAGCAGTACTTC. This gives the protein CASSFPGREQYF.

This chain uses TRBV25-1 with TRBJ2-5; tentatively, D is TRBD2 (5 bases). V lost 7 bases, J lost 1 base, and 13 bases lay in between. The CDR3 runs 14 residues. Germline CDR1 MGHDK, CDR2 SYGVNS. The DNA of the CDR3 is TGTGCCAGCACTTCCGGGGAAACCCAAGAGACCCAGTACTTC. Its protein product is CASTSGETQETQYF.

The rearrangement links TRBV27 to TRBJ1-2; tentative D call: TRBD1 (5 bases). The length of the CDR3 is 14 residues. Germline V gene sequence: CDR1 MNHEY, CDR2 SMNVEV (reference sequence). V lost 0 bases and J lost 3, with 8 bases in between. The CDR3 nucleotides read TGTGCCAGCAGTTTATCGGGGGGGTACTATGGCTACACCTTC. This sequence encodes CASSLSGGYYGYTF.

J is TRBJ1-6 and V is TRBV19; 10 nucleotides line up with TRBD1. V shed 1 base, J shed 9 bases, and the junction held 12 bases outside the gene matches. This CDR3 has 18 residues. Germline V CDR1 and CDR2: LNHDA, SQIVND (reference sequence). CDR3 nucleotide sequence: TGTGCCAGTAGTATAGTTATATCCGGGACAGGGGCATTTTCACCCCTCCACTTT. This gives the protein CASSIVISGTGAFSPLHF.

The chain joins TRBV6-5 to TRBJ1-2; 8 bases line up with TRBD1. The CDR3 consists of 15 residues. Unmatched junction bases numbered 11, after V lost 5 bases and J lost 6 bases. Germline CDR1 reads MNHEY; CDR2 reads SVGAGI. The CDR3 nucleotides are TGTGCCAGCAGTCAGTTTACCGTGACAGGGGATGGCTACACCTTC. Its protein product is CASSQFTVTGDGYTF.

V usage is TRBV18 and J usage is TRBJ2-2; 7 bases agree with TRBD1. The CDR3 is 15 residues long. V lost 2 bases to trimming and J lost 3 bases; unmatched junction nucleotides: 3. Germline V lookup: CDR1 KGHSH, CDR2 LQKENI. The CDR3 coding sequence is TGTGCCAGCTCACCAAACAGGGGTGACACCGGGGAGCTGTTTTTT. Translation gives CASSPNRGDTGELFF.

The chain uses TRBV7-2 and TRBJ1-2, with D possibly TRBD1 on 6 matching bases. The V end was cut by 3 bases, the J end by 4 bases, with 18 bases between. In germline, CDR1 is SGHTA, CDR2 FQGNSA. This CDR3 is built from 16 residues. Here the CDR3 reads CASSLTRQATSYGYTF. CDR3 nucleotides: TGTGCCAGCAGCTTGACCCGACAGGCTACCTCCTATGGCTACACCTTC.

The V call is TRBV6-2 or TRBV6-3, the J call TRBJ1-2, with a possible D match to TRBD1 (5 bases). CDR1 and CDR2 (germline): MNHEY, SVGEGT. V was shortened by 2 bases and J by 5 bases, with 12 bases between the two germline ends. This CDR3 has 14 residues. The chain's CDR3 is CASSYGGDEYGYTF. CDR3 in DNA: TGTGCCAGCAGTTACGGGGGGGACGAATATGGCTACACCTTC.

The V and J genes are TRBV30 and TRBJ1-2; D is uncertain. V shed 0 bases and J shed 6 bases, with 5 bases lying between them. This CDR3 contains 11 residues. Germline CDR1 is GTSNPN and CDR2 is SVGIG (reference sequence). The CDR3 sequence is CAWSVLDGYTF. The CDR3 DNA reads as TGTGCCTGGAGTGTACTTGATGGCTACACCTTC. Full variable domain (rest looked up from reference TRBV30 and TRBJ1-2): SQTIHQWPATLVQPVGSPLSLECTVEGTSNPNLYWYRQAAGRGLQLLFYSVGIGQISSEVPQNLSASRPQDRQFILSSKKLLLSDSGFYLCAWSVLDGYTFGSGTRLTVV.

Concerning this clone itself: This CDR3 is also generated by other DNA sequences in the sample. The chain links TRBV10-3 to TRBJ2-3; D is possibly TRBD2 (7 bases). The germline V gene has CDR1 ENHRY and CDR2 SYGVKD. The germline V and J ends were trimmed by 3 bases and 1 base, with 8 bases remaining between them. The CDR3 has 14 residues. CDR3 nucleotide sequence: TGTGCCATCAGTGAAGGGGGGGGCACAGATACGCAGTATTTT. Protein sequence: CAISEGGGTDTQYF.

The gene calls are TRBV5-1 and TRBJ1-2; D unclear. The CDR3 has 15 amino acids. V dropped 1 base and J dropped 2 bases, with 12 bases sitting between them. The V gene's germline CDR1 is SGHRS and CDR2 YFSETQ. The CDR3 spells CASSLMSGPNYGYTF. CDR3 DNA sequence: TGCGCCAGCAGCTTGATGTCAGGTCCAAACTATGGCTACACCTTC.

The chain links TRBV4-1 to TRBJ1-4; 7 bases agree with TRBD1. CDR1 is MGHRA, CDR2 YSYEKL, per germline. V lost 2 bases, J lost 14 bases, and 11 bases stayed unmatched. The CDR3 extends over 14 amino acids. CDR3 residues: CASSQIGDRVLLFF. Here the CDR3 DNA reads TGCGCCAGCAGCCAAATCGGCGACAGGGTGCTGCTGTTTTTT.

Note on this clone: Its ends do not fully match the called genes, so a read error is possible. CDR3 loop: CASSWEGQGTQYF. In DNA form, the CDR3 reads TGTGCCAGCAGTTGGGAGGGGCAAGGGACCCAGTACTTC. The chain uses TRBV27 and TRBJ2-5, with 7 bases fitting TRBD2. The germline CDR1 and CDR2 sequences are MNHEY and SMNVEV (reference sequence). The CDR3 is made up of 13 amino acids.

This clone appeared once. The chain combines TRBV3-1 (or the pseudogene TRBV3-2) with TRBJ1-2, with D perhaps TRBD1 (6 bases). This CDR3 has 16 residues. The V gene's germline CDR1 is LGHDT and CDR2 YNNKEL (reference sequence). V gave up 0 bases and J gave up 2 bases, with 13 bases separating them. The CDR3 region is CASSQDRGRGNYGYTF. In DNA form, the CDR3 reads TGTGCCAGCAGCCAAGATCGTGGCAGGGGAAACTATGGCTACACCTTC.

The chain couples TRBV7-2 to TRBJ1-4; unclear D gene. The CDR3 length is 14 residues. Trimming removed 5 bases at V and 7 bases at J, with 14 bases between. The germline CDR1 and CDR2 sequences are SGHTA and FQGNSA. The CDR3 DNA reads TGTGCCAGCAGCCCTGGGAGGGCAGCTGAAAAACTGTTTTTT. Translation: CASSPGRAAEKLFF. The full variable domain, with the rest looked up from reference TRBV7-2 and TRBJ1-4, is GAGVSQSPSNKVTEKGKDVELRCDPISGHTALYWYRQSLGQGLEFLIYFQGNSAPDKSGLPSDRFSAERTGGSVSTLTIQRTQQEDSAVYLCASSPGRAAEKLFFGSGTQLSVL.

Points on this clone: One junction end disagrees with the germline gene, perhaps due to a read error. The chain recombines TRBV29-1 with TRBJ1-2; D possibly corresponds to TRBD1 (5 bases). The CDR3 runs to 9 residues. Germline CDR1 is SQVTM and CDR2 is ANQGSEA. This CDR3 reads CSVEVTGVF. The CDR3 DNA sequence: TGCAGCGTTGAAGTAACAGGAGTCTTC.